The text below deals with one T cell receptor beta chain. Its antigen is not identified. These data are taken from a study of Tregs in tolerant kidney transplant recipients. Unstimulated Tregs (CD4+CD25+CD127-) and CD4+CD25- non-Tregs were sorted from PBMCs. The junction had 11 bases not matched to a gene; V was cut back by 1 base and J by 8 bases. Germline V gene lookup returns CDR1 SGHTA and CDR2 FQGTGA. The CDR3 runs 17 residues. Findings of the study overall: Nucleotide sequences could not be compared across some patients' samples due to primer changes.

The data were produced by immunoSEQ multiplex PCR, yet TCRdb's version contains in-frame clones alone and is incomplete. The sample lists more than 75,000 clones, more than 85% occurring once. This chain joins TRBV7-3 and TRBJ2-1; 10 bases align to TRBD2. This TCR was sampled from a human donor who received a combined kidney and bone marrow transplant. Sequences were derived from CD4+ T cells from blood, sampled before the transplant. CDR3 sequence reads: CASSLNGLAGEGDEQFF. CDR3 DNA sequence: TGTGCCAGCAGCTTAAACGGTCTAGCGGGGGAAGGGGATGAGCAGTTCTTC.